The entry below describes one T cell receptor (beta chain). Its antigen is still unknown. The data stem from a study of post-analysis software for immune sequencing data. Trimming stripped 5 bases from V and 5 bases from J, with 21 bases between. The CDR3 contains 17 residues. The germline CDR1 and CDR2 sequences are MDHEN and SYDVKM. TCR beta cDNA libraries had unique molecular identifiers. Yield was about 500,000 cDNA molecules from approximately 0.91 to 9.4 million T cells. TCRdb reanalysed the PCR reads using MiXCR and keeps one entry per CDR3 protein. The sample carries about 200,000 distinct CDR3 sequences, roughly 28% recorded once. Study-level results: Controls showed significantly higher normalized Chao1 diversity than did multiple sclerosis patients. The five TRBV segments detected at higher frequency in patients than in controls included TRBV5-6, TRBV5-1 and TRBV20-1.

The source is a girl aged 2-17 years with multiple sclerosis. The chain employs TRBV28 and TRBJ2-2; D is tentatively TRBD1 or TRBD2 (5 bases each). The sequencing input was blood. CDR3 sequence (DNA): TGTGCCAGCAGTCCCCTTGGACTGGGGCCTAAAACCGGGGAGCTGTTTTTT. It translates to CASSPLGLGPKTGELFF.